The sequence of this T cell receptor beta chain was determined in a study of control samples from healthy donors and cancer patients. Data came from immunoSEQ multiplex PCR; TCRdb stores just in-frame clones and leaves some out. The sample consists of some 140,000 clones, 92% of them appearing once. Losses at the gene ends were 7 bases for V and 0 bases for J; bases not matched to a gene: 6. The CDR3 has 14 residues. Germline V gene sequence: CDR1 SNHLY, CDR2 FYNNEI. Sequencing was carried out using blood. This receptor was identified in a man aged 25-45 years in good health. The chain recombines TRBV2 with TRBJ2-7; the match to TRBD1 covers 7 bases. The CDR3 here is CASTKTGSSYEQYF. As DNA, the CDR3 is TGTGCCAGCACCAAGACAGGGAGCTCCTACGAGCAGTACTTC. The full variable domain, completed using reference TRBV2 and TRBJ2-7, is EPEVTQTPSHQVTQMGQEVILRCVPISNHLYFYWYRQILGQKVEFLVSFYNNEISEKSEIFDDQFSVERPDGSNFTLKIRSTKLEDSAMYFCASTKTGSSYEQYFGPGTRLTVT.